This note documents a single T cell receptor beta chain sequence. The repertoire was sequenced with immunoSEQ multiplex PCR; TCRdb's copy has only in-frame clones and lacks some. Of around 220,000 clones in the sample, roughly 87% are singletons; the top ten hold about 1.9%. This sample is part of a study of blood T cell repertoires in COVID-19. Turning to the study itself: The United States, Italy and Spain were the sources of the acute and convalescent COVID-19 samples.

V was trimmed by 0 bases and J by 10 bases, leaving 10 bases between them. Germline loops: CDR1 MNHNS, CDR2 SASEGT. This CDR3 comprises 13 residues. This rearrangement joins TRBV6-1 to TRBJ2-1; maybe TRBD1 (6 bases). The material sequenced was peripheral blood. This TCR was recovered from a man between 35 and 55 years old with active or convalescent COVID-19. CDR3 amino acids: CASSEAQQGEQFF. The CDR3 nucleotides are TGTGCCAGCAGTGAAGCGCAGCAGGGGGAGCAGTTCTTC.